A selection of T cell receptor beta chains follows, all from one sample in a study of T cell responses to AZD1222 COVID-19 vaccine. Generated by immunoSEQ multiplex PCR, the TCRdb table keeps only in-frame clones and is missing some. The table shows about 99,000 clones, with about 90% occurring only once. Sequencing used peripheral blood, obtained on day 0 of AZD1222 vaccination. The receptors derive from an adult in good health. Both conserved end residues are part of each CDR3. The order of the fields is D gene, clone size, V gene, J gene, CDR3 DNA, CDR3 protein. A D gene is named only where the DNA matches it firmly. Where a row states a size, it is once, few, many or the class of an expanded clone; other rows omit it.

>-|-|TRBV7-2|TRBJ2-7
TGTGCCAGCAGCTTAAGTTCAGGAGGGGACTACGAGCAGTACTTC
CASSLSSGGDYEQYF
>-|-|TRBV6-5|TRBJ1-1
TGTGCCAGCAGTTCCTACAGGGACACTGAAGCTTTCTTT
CASSSYRDTEAFF
>-|-|TRBV6-2/TRBV6-3|TRBJ1-4
TGTGCCAGCAGTTACCTACAGCTTGCAACTAATGAAAAACTGTTTTTT
CASSYLQLATNEKLFF
>-|-|TRBV6-5|TRBJ2-7
TGTGCCAGCAGCGTACTCGGGGGGCTGTACGAGCAGTACTTC
CASSVLGGLYEQYF
>-|-|TRBV18|TRBJ2-4
TGTGCCAGCTCACCACGTTTTGCAGAAAAGAAAGCCAAAAACATTCAGTACTTC
CASSPRFAEKKAKNIQYF
>-|-|TRBV6-6|TRBJ2-7
TGTGCCAGCAGTCCCCCCCTACTCAACAGGGCCAACTACGAGCAGTACTTC
CASSPPLLNRANYEQYF
>-|-|TRBV18|TRBJ1-1
TGTGCCAGCTCACCACCCGACGGGGAGGCTTTCTTT
CASSPPDGEAFF
>-|many|TRBV27|TRBJ1-1
TGTGCCAGCAGTCCCCGGCAGGCTTACACTGAAGCTTTCTTT
CASSPRQAYTEAFF
>-|-|TRBV5-1|TRBJ2-2
TGCGCCAGCAGCACTGGGGCATCGAACACCGGGGAGCTGTTTTTT
CASSTGASNTGELFF
>-|-|TRBV12-3/TRBV12-4|TRBJ2-3
TGTGCCAGCAGTTTTGTTGTAGATACGCAGTATTTT
CASSFVVDTQYF
>TRBD1|-|TRBV12-5|TRBJ2-1
TGTGCTAGTGGACCAGGGGGCGTGTACAATGAGCAGTTCTTC
CASGPGGVYNEQFF
>TRBD1|-|TRBV5-4|TRBJ1-1
TGTGCCAGCAGAACAGGGGGGGACACTGAAGCTTTCTTT
CASRTGGDTEAFF
>-|-|TRBV5-6|TRBJ2-3
TGTGCCAGCAGCTTGGGTGGGGATACGCAGTATTTT
CASSLGGDTQYF
>-|once|TRBV18|TRBJ2-5
TGTGCCAGCTCTCCAAACCAAGAGACCCAGTACTTC
CASSPNQETQYF
>TRBD2|-|TRBV24-1|TRBJ2-5
TGTGCCACCAGTGATCCCGGGACTAGAAGTGAGACCCAGTACTTC
CATSDPGTRSETQYF
>-|-|TRBV29-1|TRBJ2-7
TGCAGCGTTCGTAGCAGCTCAACCGAGCAGTACTTC
CSVRSSSTEQYF
>-|once|TRBV28|TRBJ2-3
TGTGCCAGCAGTTTCCTAGGACTAAGGAGGGTCACAGATACGCAGTATTTT
CASSFLGLRRVTDTQYF
>TRBD1|-|TRBV27|TRBJ2-7
TGTGCCAGCAGTTTATCGGGACAGGCCGCGGAGCAGTACTTC
CASSLSGQAAEQYF
>-|-|TRBV10-2|TRBJ1-2
TGCGCCAGCAGTGATTTTGGGGGGACCATCAACTATGGCTACACCTTC
CASSDFGGTINYGYTF
>-|-|TRBV3-1/TRBV3-2|TRBJ2-7
TGTGCCAGCAGCCATCTCCGGGACACCGCCTACGAGCAGTACTTC
CASSHLRDTAYEQYF
>-|few|TRBV7-2|TRBJ1-6
TGTGCCAGCAGCTTAGCGTGGGGGACCCTTAATTCACCCCTCCACTTT
CASSLAWGTLNSPLHF
>TRBD1|-|TRBV6-6|TRBJ2-5
TGTGCCAGCAGTACGACAGGGTTCGCAACCCAGTACTTC
CASSTTGFATQYF
>-|-|TRBV6-5|TRBJ1-1
TGTGCCAGCAGTTATTCGACCGACGGAGAGGGGTGGTTT
CASSYSTDGEGWF
>-|once|TRBV7-9|TRBJ2-3
TGTGCCAGCAGCCCCTCGACAGATACGCAGTATTTT
CASSPSTDTQYF
>-|-|TRBV5-1|TRBJ1-1
TGCGCCAGCAGCTATGGATCGGCAACCCGAGGTATGAACACTGAAGCTTTCTTT
CASSYGSATRGMNTEAFF
>-|once|TRBV4-1|TRBJ2-7
TGCGCCAGCAGCCAAGGGACAAGCCCTAGGGGCTACGAGCAGTACTTC
CASSQGTSPRGYEQYF
>TRBD1|few|TRBV30|TRBJ1-5
TGTGCCTGGAGTGTACAGGGGGGTCACGTTCAGCCCCAGCATTTT
CAWSVQGGHVQPQHF
>-|-|TRBV28|TRBJ1-2
TGTGCCAGCAGTTTGGACAGCTATGGCTACACCTTC
CASSLDSYGYTF
>-|-|TRBV7-9|TRBJ1-6
TGTGCCAGCAGCACAGACAGGCCCTCTTTGTTCTATAATTCACCCCTCCACTTT
CASSTDRPSLFYNSPLHF
>-|-|TRBV19|TRBJ1-1
TGTGCCAGTAGTCCGGCAGGGATGAACACTGAAGCTTTCTTT
CASSPAGMNTEAFF
>-|-|TRBV4-3|TRBJ2-1
TGCGCCAGCAGCCAAGAAACCGGGGTACACAATGAGCAGTTCTTC
CASSQETGVHNEQFF
>TRBD1|-|TRBV24-1|TRBJ2-7
TGTGCCACCGAGGACAGGGGTTACGAGCAGTACTTC
CATEDRGYEQYF
>-|-|TRBV6-5|TRBJ1-2
TGTGCCAGCAATGGGGCCCTTGGCTACACCTTC
CASNGALGYTF
>-|once|TRBV24-1|TRBJ1-2
TGTGCCACCAGTGACAGGGGAGGTGGCTACACCTTC
CATSDRGGGYTF
>-|-|TRBV30|TRBJ1-5
TGTGCCTGGAGTAGAACAGGGAATCAGCCCCAGCATTTT
CAWSRTGNQPQHF
>-|-|TRBV6-5|TRBJ2-4
TGTGCCAGCAGTTACTCGGGGGGGGCAGGGAAAAACATTCAGTACTTC
CASSYSGGAGKNIQYF
>-|-|TRBV9|TRBJ1-3
TGTGCCAGCGGAGCACCGGGACGGAGCTCTGGAAACACCATATATTTT
CASGAPGRSSGNTIYF
>-|once|TRBV5-1|TRBJ2-1
TGCGCCAGCAAGTTACAGGGGAGGGATGAGCAGTTCTTC
CASKLQGRDEQFF
>TRBD1|-|TRBV30|TRBJ1-2
TGTGCCTGGAGTGTACAGGGGCGAAGGGGCTACACCTTC
CAWSVQGRRGYTF
>TRBD1|once|TRBV10-3|TRBJ1-6
TGTGCCATCAGTGAGGGGACAGGGCGTAATTCACCCCTCCACTTT
CAISEGTGRNSPLHF
>-|-|TRBV19|TRBJ2-3
TGTGCCAGTAGTCGCGTCGGGGGTACGGGCACAGATACGCAGTATTTT
CASSRVGGTGTDTQYF
>-|-|TRBV12-3/TRBV12-4|TRBJ1-6
TGTGCCAGCAGTTTCCAGGATTCACCCCTCCACTTT
CASSFQDSPLHF
>TRBD2|-|TRBV12-3/TRBV12-4|TRBJ2-7
TGTGCCAGCAGTTTCACGGGGGGCTACGAGCAGTACTTC
CASSFTGGYEQYF
>TRBD1|once|TRBV5-1|TRBJ1-6
TGCGCCAGCAGCTGGGACAGGGGAAGTAATTCACCCCTCCACTTT
CASSWDRGSNSPLHF
>-|once|TRBV28|TRBJ1-6
TGTGCCAGCAGTTCCCTTCGTGAGATTGACTCACCCCTCCACTTT
CASSSLREIDSPLHF
>TRBD2|-|TRBV7-3|TRBJ2-5
TGTGCCAGCAGCCAAGATGGTCGGGGGGGTTTTGAGACCCAGTACTTC
CASSQDGRGGFETQYF